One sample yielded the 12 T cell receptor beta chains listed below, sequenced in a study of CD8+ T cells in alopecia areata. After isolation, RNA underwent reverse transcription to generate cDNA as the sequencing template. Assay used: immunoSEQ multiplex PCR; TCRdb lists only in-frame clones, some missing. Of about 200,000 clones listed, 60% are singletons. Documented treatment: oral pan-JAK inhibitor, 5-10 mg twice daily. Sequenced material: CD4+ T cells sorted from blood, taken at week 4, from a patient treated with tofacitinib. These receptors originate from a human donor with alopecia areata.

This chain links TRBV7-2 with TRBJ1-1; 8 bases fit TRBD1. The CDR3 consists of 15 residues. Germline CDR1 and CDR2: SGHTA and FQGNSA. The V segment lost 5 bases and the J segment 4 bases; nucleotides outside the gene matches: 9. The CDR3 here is CASSRGQGLSTEAFF. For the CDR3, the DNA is TGTGCCAGCAGCCGAGGACAGGGATTGAGCACTGAAGCTTTCTTT.

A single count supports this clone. CDR3 sequence reads: CASSLQRVYEQYF. DNA of the CDR3: TGTGCCAGCAGCTTACAAAGGGTGTACGAGCAGTACTTC. V gene TRBV7-6 combines with J gene TRBJ2-7, with unresolved D. Trimming cost V 2 bases and J 4 bases, with 9 bases left between them. CDR3 size: 13 residues. From germline, CDR1 is SGHVS and CDR2 FNYEAQ. Based on the CDR3 plus reference TRBV7-6 and TRBJ2-7, the full variable domain is GAGVSQSPRYKVTKRGQDVALRCDPISGHVSLYWYRQALGQGPEFLTYFNYEAQQDKSGLPNDRFSAERPEGSISTLTIQRTEQRDSAMYRCASSLQRVYEQYFGPGTRLTVT.

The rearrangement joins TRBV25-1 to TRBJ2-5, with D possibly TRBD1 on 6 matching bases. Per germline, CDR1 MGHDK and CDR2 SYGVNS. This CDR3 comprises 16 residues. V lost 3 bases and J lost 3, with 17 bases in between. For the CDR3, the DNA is TGTGCCAGCAGTGACACATCCGGACAGACTAAAGAGACCCAGTACTTC. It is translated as CASSDTSGQTKETQYF.

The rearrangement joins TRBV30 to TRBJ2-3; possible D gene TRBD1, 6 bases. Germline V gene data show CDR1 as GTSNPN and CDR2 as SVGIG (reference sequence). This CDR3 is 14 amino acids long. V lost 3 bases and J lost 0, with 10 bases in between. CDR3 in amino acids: CAWSLGQSTDTQYF. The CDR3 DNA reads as TGTGCCTGGAGCCTCGGACAGAGCACAGATACGCAGTATTTT.

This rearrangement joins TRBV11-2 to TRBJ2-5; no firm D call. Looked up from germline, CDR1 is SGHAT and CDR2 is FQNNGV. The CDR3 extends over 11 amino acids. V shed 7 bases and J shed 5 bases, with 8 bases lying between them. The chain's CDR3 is CASTMGETQYF. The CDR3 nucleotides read TGTGCCAGCACTATGGGTGAGACCCAGTACTTC.

The CDR3 DNA reads TGCAGCGTTGGGTGGGGCAGGGGCCACCCTAACTATGGCTACACCTTC. It encodes CSVGWGRGHPNYGYTF. The genes are TRBV29-1 and TRBJ1-2, with TRBD1 as a possible D gene (6 bases). Germline V gene sequence: CDR1 SQVTM, CDR2 ANQGSEA. The CDR3 consists of 16 residues. V lost 4 bases to trimming and J lost 0 bases, with 18 bases between them.

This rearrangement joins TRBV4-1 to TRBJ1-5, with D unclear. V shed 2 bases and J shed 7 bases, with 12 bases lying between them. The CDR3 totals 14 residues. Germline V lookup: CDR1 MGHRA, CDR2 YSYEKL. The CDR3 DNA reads TGCGCCAGCAGCCAACCCACGGAAGGGCAGCCCCAGCATTTT. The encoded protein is CASSQPTEGQPQHF.

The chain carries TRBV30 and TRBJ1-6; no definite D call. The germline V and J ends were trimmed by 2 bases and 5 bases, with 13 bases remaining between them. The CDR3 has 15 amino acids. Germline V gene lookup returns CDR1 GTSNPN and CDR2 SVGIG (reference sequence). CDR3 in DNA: TGTGCCTGGAGTTATGGCGGGTCCGATAATTCACCCCTCCACTTT. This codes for CAWSYGGSDNSPLHF.

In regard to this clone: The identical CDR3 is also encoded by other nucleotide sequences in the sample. The DNA for the CDR3 is TGCGCCAGCAGCTTGGGGACAGGGAAAGAGACCCAGTACTTC. This sequence encodes CASSLGTGKETQYF. The chain combines TRBV5-1 with TRBJ2-5; TRBD1 matches at 8 bases. Germline loops: CDR1 SGHRS, CDR2 YFSETQ. V lost 0 bases, J lost 3 bases, and 1 base stayed unmatched. The CDR3 runs to 14 residues.

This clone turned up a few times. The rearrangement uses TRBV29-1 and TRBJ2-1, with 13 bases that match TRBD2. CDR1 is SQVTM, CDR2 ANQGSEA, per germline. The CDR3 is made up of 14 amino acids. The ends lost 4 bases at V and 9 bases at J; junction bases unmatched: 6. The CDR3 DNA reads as TGCAGCGTTGGGAGGACTAGCGGGGGAACTGAGCAGTTCTTC. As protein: CSVGRTSGGTEQFF.

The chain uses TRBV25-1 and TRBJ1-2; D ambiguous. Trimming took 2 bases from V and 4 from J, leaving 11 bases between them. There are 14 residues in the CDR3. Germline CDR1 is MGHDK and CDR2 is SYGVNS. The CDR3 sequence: CASSENRRLYGYTF. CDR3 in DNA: TGTGCCAGCAGTGAAAACAGACGTCTCTATGGCTACACCTTC.

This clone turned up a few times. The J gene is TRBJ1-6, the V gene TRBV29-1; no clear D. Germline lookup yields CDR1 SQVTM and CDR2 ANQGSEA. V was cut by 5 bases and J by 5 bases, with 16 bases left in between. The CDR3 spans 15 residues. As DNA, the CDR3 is TGCAGCGTTAAATCCACCGACCGAAATAATTCACCCCTCCACTTT. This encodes CSVKSTDRNNSPLHF.